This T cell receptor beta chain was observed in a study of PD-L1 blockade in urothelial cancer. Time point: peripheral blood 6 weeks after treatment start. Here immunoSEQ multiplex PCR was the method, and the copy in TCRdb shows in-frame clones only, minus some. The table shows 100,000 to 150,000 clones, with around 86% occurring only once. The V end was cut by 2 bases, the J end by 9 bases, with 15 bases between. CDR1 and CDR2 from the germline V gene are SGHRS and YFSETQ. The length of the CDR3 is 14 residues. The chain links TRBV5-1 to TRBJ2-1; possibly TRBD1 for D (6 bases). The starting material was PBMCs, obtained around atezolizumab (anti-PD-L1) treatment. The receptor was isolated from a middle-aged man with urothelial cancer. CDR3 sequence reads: CASSLGQGLAEQFF. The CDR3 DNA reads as TGCGCCAGCAGCTTAGGGCAGGGGTTGGCTGAGCAGTTCTTC.